Only a few counts were recorded for the clone carrying this TCR beta chain. This record comes from a study of T cells in Graves' hyperthyroidism and ophthalmopathy. What was amplified from RNA transcripts were TCR beta CDR3 regions. First-round RT-PCR of the TCR CDR3 relied on the HTBI primer set. TCRdb recomputed calls from the multiplex PCR reads with MiXCR, one row per CDR3 protein. The sample has around 610,000 distinct CDR3 sequences; roughly 15% are singletons. The germline gives CDR1 ENHRY, CDR2 SYGVKD. CDR3 length: 15 amino acids. V was shortened by 0 bases and J by 4 bases, with 12 bases between the two germline ends.

The TCR was taken from a middle-aged woman with Graves' ophthalmopathy. Sequencing input: blood. This sequence joins TRBV10-3 and TRBJ1-2; D unresolved. CDR3 coding DNA: TGTGCCATCAGTGAGTCGCAAGAGATTTTCTATGGCTACACCTTC. This sequence encodes CAISESQEIFYGYTF.